This T cell receptor beta chain stems from a study of esophageal squamous cell carcinoma under preoperative chemotherapy. For the study at large: TCR repertoires were profiled from both peripheral blood T cells and tumor-infiltrating lymphocytes.

As to time point: before preoperative PTX-NDP chemotherapy. Paclitaxel-nedaplatin chemotherapy was given to patients ahead of their surgery. Findings and caveats of the study: Abundant clones tended to shrink rather than expand after paclitaxel-nedaplatin.

With respect to this clonotype: The antigen is undetermined. One end of the junction varies from germline; a read error may be responsible.

TCRdb reprocessed the PCR reads via MiXCR and lists one record per CDR3 protein. The sample has about 16,000 distinct CDR3 sequences; 48% are singletons. The CDR3 contains 16 residues. Germline loops: CDR1 SSHAT, CDR2 FNYEAQ (reference sequence). The rearrangement joins TRBV7-7 to TRBJ2-5; 14 bases match TRBD2. The J call may be wrong; the DNA end is better matched by TRBJ2-1. The receptor comes from a human donor with esophageal squamous cell carcinoma. The donor label of this sample is uncertain. The biological material was taken from a patient given preoperative chemotherapy. CDR3 nucleotide sequence: TGTGCTAGCAGCTTAGGGACCGGGACTAGCGGGAGCAGGCAGTTCTTC. Its translation is CASSLGTGTSGSRQFF.